The T cell receptor (beta chain) under discussion was sequenced for a study of beta chain features in type 1 diabetes. Expressed TCRB transcripts were sequenced, since all the RNA that had been isolated was reverse transcribed. Profiled with immunoSEQ multiplex PCR; TCRdb holds only in-frame clones, not every one. The data contain about 210,000 clones, about a tenth of them singletons. Germline CDR1 and CDR2: MNHEY and SMNVEV (reference sequence). The trim removed 8 bases at V and 5 bases at J, leaving 14 bases unmatched. CDR3 size: 15 residues. This sequence was found in a man in his late teens or twenties in good health. The V gene is TRBV27, the J gene TRBJ2-5; TRBD1 agrees at 7 bases. The sequencing sample was made of central memory CD4+ T cells from blood. The CDR3 protein is CASWIPGQSRETQYF. DNA for the CDR3: TGTGCCAGCTGGATACCGGGACAGTCGAGGGAGACCCAGTACTTC.